This record concerns one TCR beta chain sequence. Every patient was untreated before thyroid surgery. CDR1 and CDR2 (germline): KGHDR, SFDVKD. V was shortened by 5 bases and J by 3 bases, with 13 bases between the two germline ends. This CDR3 comprises 14 residues. The sample originates from a study of metastatic and nonmetastatic thyroid tumors. TCRdb reprocessed the PCR reads via MiXCR. The data contain approximately 34,000 clones, over 15% of them singletons. This chain joins TRBV24-1 and TRBJ2-7; D is unclear. The TCR was taken from a female donor with papillary thyroid cancer or a benign thyroid nodule (not recorded which). Some clones in this sample may be carry-over from other donors' samples. The sequenced material came from blood. The CDR3 here is CATSGAGSFYEQYF. Here the CDR3 DNA reads TGTGCCACCAGTGGCGCCGGGTCCTTCTACGAGCAGTACTTC.